This T cell receptor (beta chain) comes out of a study of human T cells and chemical hapten exposure. TCRdb re-analysed the RACE reads in MiXCR, keeping a single row per CDR3 protein. The repertoire holds about 57,000 distinct CDR3 sequences, with roughly a tenth as singletons. The time point here: patch test 1, 2 weeks after DPC sensitization. Treatment given: therapeutic diphenylcyclopropenone sensitization with weekly scalp DPC. This clonotype was detected many times. The CDR3 consists of 18 residues. The trim removed 4 bases at V and 6 bases at J, leaving 17 bases unmatched. Per the germline V gene, CDR1 is MGHDK and CDR2 is SYGVNS.

V is TRBV25-1 and J is TRBJ2-2, with 7 bases lining up with TRBD1. The material was whole blood, obtained in connection with sensitization to the hapten diphenylcyclopropenone (DPC). The TCR comes from a woman in her thirties or forties with alopecia areata. Some clones in this sample may be carry-over from other donors' samples. The CDR3 spells CASSAPLGTGTDPGELFF. Written as DNA, the CDR3 is TGTGCCAGCAGTGCCCCACTGGGAACCGGGACAGACCCCGGGGAGCTGTTTTTT.